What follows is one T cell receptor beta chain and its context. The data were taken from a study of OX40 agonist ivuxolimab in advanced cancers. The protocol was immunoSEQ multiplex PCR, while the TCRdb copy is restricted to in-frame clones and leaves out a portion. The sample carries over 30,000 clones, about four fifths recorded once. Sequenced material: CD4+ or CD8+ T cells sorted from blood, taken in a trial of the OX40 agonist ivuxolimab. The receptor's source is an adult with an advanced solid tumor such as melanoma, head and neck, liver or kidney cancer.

The CDR3 DNA reads TGCAGTGCTCAGACGGGGAACACCATATATTTT. Residues: CSAQTGNTIYF. The J gene is TRBJ1-3, the V gene TRBV20-1; D gene uncertain. Germline lookup yields CDR1 DFQATT and CDR2 SNEGSKA (reference sequence). V dropped 5 bases and J dropped 7 bases, with 9 bases sitting between them. This CDR3 spans 11 amino acids.